The T cell receptor (beta chain) described here comes from a study of Ad26.COV2.S vaccination and SARS-CoV-2 variants. Study background: Vaccine-arm donor from the placebo-controlled COV1001 Ad26.COV2.S trial. Ad26.COV2.S given intramuscularly, once or twice 56 days apart.

Specified treatment: roughly 18 received Ad26.COV2.S at low or high dose, single or two shots; roughly five received placebo; per-sample allocation not given. Material that was analyzed had been drawn on day 63 after the first vaccine or placebo injection. CDR1 is MGHDK and CDR2 is SYGVNS in the germline V gene. The CDR3 is 15 amino acids. The junction had 16 bases not matched to a gene; V was cut back by 6 bases and J by 10 bases. Sequencing used immunoSEQ multiplex PCR; TCRdb keeps in-frame clones, though not all of them. Of roughly 510,000 clones listed, 87% were seen once; the top ten hold roughly 13%. A note on this clone: What it binds is unknown.

Study-wide results and caveats: Measurement of non-spike TCR breadth gave similar results in vaccine and placebo recipients.

The TCR sequence derives from a person between 18 and 65 years old who received the Ad26.COV2.S COVID-19 vaccine or a placebo. The sequences come from peripheral blood, collected in a trial of Ad26.COV2.S vaccine versus placebo. This chain links TRBV25-1 with TRBJ2-7; 9 nucleotides line up with TRBD2. This CDR3 reads CASRPVGLAGLPQYF. CDR3 DNA sequence: TGTGCCAGCAGACCCGTGGGCCTAGCGGGGCTCCCCCAGTACTTC.